The T cell receptor (beta chain) under discussion was sequenced for a study of shared clonotypes between healthy human individuals. TCRdb's table, derived via immunoSEQ multiplex PCR, lists solely in-frame clones and lacks some. Of about 2.1 million clones in the sample, 93% were seen once. The naive CD8 fraction comprised CD45RO-negative cells positively selected for CCR7 and excluded terminally differentiated effector memory CD45RA+ cells. Germline values: CDR1 LGHNA, CDR2 YNFKEQ. The CDR3 totals 19 residues. V lost 0 bases and J lost 10; bases outside the gene matches: 20. The source is a young man in good health. Some clones in this sample may be carry-over from other donors' samples. The chain links TRBV4-2 to TRBJ2-1, with 8 bases lining up with TRBD2. Material for sequencing was naive CD8+ T cells from PBMCs. CDR3 residues: CASSQDLGPGLAGRPEQFF. For the CDR3, the DNA is TGTGCCAGCAGCCAAGATTTGGGCCCTGGACTAGCCGGGAGGCCGGAGCAGTTCTTC.